One sample yielded the 13 T cell receptor beta chains listed below, sequenced in a study of CD8+ T cells in alopecia areata. Extracted from the samples, RNA was reverse transcribed into cDNA to serve as the sequencing template. The protocol was immunoSEQ multiplex PCR, while the TCRdb copy is restricted to in-frame clones and leaves out a portion. The sample has about 200,000 clones, roughly 60% seen once; the top ten hold approximately 0.93%. Specified treatment: oral pan-JAK inhibitor, 5-10 mg twice daily. Sample: CD4+ T cells sorted from blood, taken at week 24, from a patient treated with tofacitinib. The receptor set was obtained from a human donor with alopecia areata.

This chain uses TRBV5-1 with TRBJ2-1; 8 bases agree with TRBD2. With 0 bases clipped from V and 12 bases from J, the junction kept 5 bases outside the gene matches. The CDR3 length is 13 residues. Germline CDR1 SGHRS, CDR2 YFSETQ. CDR3 bases: TGCGCCAGCAGCTTGGCCGGGGGGGCACTGCAGTTCTTC. Its translation: CASSLAGGALQFF.

The gene calls are TRBV7-8 and TRBJ2-5, with D tentatively TRBD2 (5 bases). Trimming removed 2 bases from V and 5 bases from J, with 12 bases in between. This CDR3 is 14 amino acids long. Germline CDR1 and CDR2: SGHVS and FQNEAQ. Here the CDR3 reads CASSLSRGTETQYF. In DNA form, the CDR3 reads TGTGCCAGCAGCTTATCACGGGGAACGGAGACCCAGTACTTC.

On this clone: This CDR3 is also generated by other DNA sequences in the sample. The chain combines TRBV29-1 with TRBJ2-5; maybe TRBD1 (5 bases). CDR1 SQVTM and CDR2 ANQGSEA come from the germline V gene. The CDR3 spans 13 residues. Trimming stripped 4 bases from V and 0 bases from J, with 9 bases between. The CDR3 sequence is CSVGQSYQETQYF. Here the CDR3 DNA reads TGCAGCGTTGGACAGTCGTACCAAGAGACCCAGTACTTC.

There are a few counts of this clone. The V and J genes are TRBV21-1 and TRBJ2-7; TRBD1 was called by the table and not checked on the DNA. TRBV21-1 is shown as a pseudogene. CDR3 length: 15 residues. DNA of the CDR3: TGTGCCAGCAGCACTGCCTGGGCCCACTCCTACGAGCAGTACTTC. This translates into CASSTAWAHSYEQYF.

This rearrangement joins TRBV5-6 to TRBJ2-7; D not certain. The germline V and J ends were trimmed by 0 bases and 4 bases, with 14 bases remaining between them. CDR1 and CDR2 from the germline V gene are SGHDT and YYEEEE. There are 15 residues in the CDR3. CDR3 sequence (DNA): TGTGCCAGCAGCTTGGGGCCCTTGGTCGGATACGAGCAGTACTTC. Translated, it gives CASSLGPLVGYEQYF. The full variable domain, its missing parts supplied by reference TRBV5-6 and TRBJ2-7, is DAGVTQSPTHLIKTRGQQVTLRCSPKSGHDTVSWYQQALGQGPQFIFQYYEEEERQRGNFPDRFSGHQFPNYSSELNVNALLLGDSALYLCASSLGPLVGYEQYFGPGTRLTVT.

This clone has more than one count but fewer than ten. V gene TRBV29-1 combines with J gene TRBJ2-4, with TRBD1 as a possible D gene (5 bases). The V end was cut by 2 bases, the J end by 7 bases, with 15 bases between. In germline, CDR1 is SQVTM, CDR2 ANQGSEA. The CDR3 is made up of 14 amino acids. For the CDR3, the DNA is TGCAGCGTTGAATATAAGACAGAAACCAACATTCAGTACTTC. Protein product: CSVEYKTETNIQYF.

The chain couples TRBV5-1 to TRBJ2-3; 11 bases are a match to TRBD2. The CDR3 covers 16 residues. Germline V gene sequence: CDR1 SGHRS, CDR2 YFSETQ. J gave up 1 base and V 3 bases, and 4 bases lay outside the gene matches. CDR3 loop: CASSWGTSGRTDTQYF. The CDR3 DNA follows: TGCGCCAGCAGCTGGGGGACTAGCGGACGCACAGATACGCAGTATTTT.

This clone was detected only a few times. CDR3 nucleotides: TGTGCCAGCAGCCGACCCTCTTTGAACACTGAAGCTTTCTTT. Encoded protein: CASSRPSLNTEAFF. This chain joins TRBV7-2 and TRBJ1-1; D not resolved. V was shortened by 5 bases and J by 0 bases, with 10 bases between the two germline ends. The CDR3 runs 14 residues. The V gene's germline CDR1 is SGHTA and CDR2 FQGNSA.

V usage is TRBV5-6 and J usage is TRBJ1-2, with D possibly matching TRBD1 (5 bases). Trimming left V 0 bases short and J 6 bases short, with 12 bases between. This CDR3 comprises 14 residues. The germline V gene encodes CDR1 SGHDT and CDR2 YYEEEE. In DNA form, the CDR3 reads TGTGCCAGCAGCTTGGGCCGGGGACGGGATGGCTACACCTTC. Its protein is CASSLGRGRDGYTF. Filled out from reference TRBV5-6 and TRBJ1-2, the complete variable domain reads DAGVTQSPTHLIKTRGQQVTLRCSPKSGHDTVSWYQQALGQGPQFIFQYYEEEERQRGNFPDRFSGHQFPNYSSELNVNALLLGDSALYLCASSLGRGRDGYTFGSGTRLTVV.

The J gene is TRBJ2-5, the V gene TRBV19; 7 bases line up with TRBD2. The CDR3 spans 15 residues. Germline CDR1 LNHDA, CDR2 SQIVND (reference sequence). Trimming at V came to 1 base and at J to 1 base, leaving 3 bases not matched to a gene. The CDR3 reads CASSIGVAGQETQYF. CDR3 in DNA: TGTGCCAGTAGTATAGGGGTAGCGGGCCAAGAGACCCAGTACTTC.

Only a few counts were recorded for this clone. The gene calls are TRBV2 and TRBJ2-3; 7 bases are shared with TRBD1. CDR3 length: 15 residues. Germline values: CDR1 SNHLY, CDR2 FYNNEI. V shed 3 bases and J 13 bases; nucleotides not matched to a gene: 16. CDR3 loop: CASSDNPKGGDREYF. CDR3 DNA: TGTGCCAGCAGTGATAACCCCAAAGGGGGTGACAGGGAGTATTTT.

This clone was seen a few times. This chain links TRBV29-1 with TRBJ2-1, with D perhaps TRBD1 (5 bases). The CDR3 extends over 12 amino acids. The V gene's germline CDR1 is SQVTM and CDR2 ANQGSEA. V shed 6 bases and J shed 1 base, with 7 bases lying between them. CDR3 nucleotides: TGCAGCGTCAGGGTTTCCTACAATGAGCAGTTCTTC. It translates to CSVRVSYNEQFF.

There are a few counts of this clone. The genes are TRBV30 and TRBJ1-1; 10 positions match TRBD1. The CDR3 spans 13 residues. After removal of 1 base from V and 10 bases from J, the junction contained 6 bases not matched to a gene. CDR1 and CDR2 from the germline V gene are GTSNPN and SVGIG (reference sequence). The CDR3 bases are TGTGCCTGGAGTGGACAGGGGGCTTTGGGAGCTTTCTTT. This codes for CAWSGQGALGAFF.